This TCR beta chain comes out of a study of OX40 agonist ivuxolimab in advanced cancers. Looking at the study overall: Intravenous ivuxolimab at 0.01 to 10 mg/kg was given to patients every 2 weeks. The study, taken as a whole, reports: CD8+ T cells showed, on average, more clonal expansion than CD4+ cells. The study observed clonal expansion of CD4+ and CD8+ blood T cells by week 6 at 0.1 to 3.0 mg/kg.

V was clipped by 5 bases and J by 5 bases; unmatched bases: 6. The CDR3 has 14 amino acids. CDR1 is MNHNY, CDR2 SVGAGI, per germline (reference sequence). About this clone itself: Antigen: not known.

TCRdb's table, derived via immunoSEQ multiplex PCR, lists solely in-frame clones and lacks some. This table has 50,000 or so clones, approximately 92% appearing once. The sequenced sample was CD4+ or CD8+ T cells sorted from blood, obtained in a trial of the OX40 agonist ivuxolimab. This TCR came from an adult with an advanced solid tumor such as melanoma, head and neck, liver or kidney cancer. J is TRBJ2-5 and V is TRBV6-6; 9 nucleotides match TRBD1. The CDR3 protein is CASSLWTGVETQYF. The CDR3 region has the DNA TGTGCCAGCAGTCTATGGACAGGGGTGGAGACCCAGTACTTC.